This TCR beta chain was captured by sequencing in a study of blood T cell repertoires in COVID-19. Overall study context: Sites in the United States, Italy and Spain provided acute and convalescent COVID-19 samples.

This CDR3 spans 16 amino acids. Germline V gene sequence: CDR1 GTSNPN, CDR2 SVGIG (reference sequence). Trimming at V came to 0 bases and at J to 3 bases, leaving 7 bases not matched to a gene. In the source study's methods: Reference gene primer amplification yielded estimated nucleated cell counts. Repertoires were generated with immunoSEQ multiplex PCR, while TCRdb's copy carries only in-frame clones and drops some. From that table come the V and J calls and clone size; the DNA was used to work out D and trimming. The sample includes 200,000 to 250,000 clones, around 84% of them seen just once. Sequencing used PBMCs or T cells enriched from blood (not recorded which). The sequence was obtained from a woman between 35 and 50 years old with acute COVID-19. The chain carries TRBV30 and TRBJ2-2; 7 nucleotides line up with TRBD2. CDR3 nucleotide sequence: TGTGCCTGGAGTGTACGCGGGAGACGGGACACCGGGGAGCTGTTTTTT. Its translation: CAWSVRGRRDTGELFF.